The T cell receptor beta chain under discussion was sequenced for a study of response to subunit inactivated influenza vaccine. TCRdb re-analysed the RT-PCR reads in MiXCR, keeping a single row per CDR3 protein. The profile shows about 620,000 distinct CDR3 sequences, 10% to 15% of them singletons. The CDR3 covers 13 residues. Germline lookup yields CDR1 SGHRS and CDR2 YFSETQ. V lost 3 bases and J 1 base, leaving 7 bases between the germline ends. This clonotype came up a few times. This specimen was PBMCs from blood, taken on the day of vaccination. The V and J genes are TRBV5-1 and TRBJ2-5, with D tentatively TRBD2 (5 bases). The source of this sequence is a man between 45 and 60 years old who received an inactivated influenza vaccine. The CDR3 is CASSYGVQETQYF. The CDR3 nucleotides read TGCGCCAGCAGCTACGGGGTCCAAGAGACCCAGTACTTC.